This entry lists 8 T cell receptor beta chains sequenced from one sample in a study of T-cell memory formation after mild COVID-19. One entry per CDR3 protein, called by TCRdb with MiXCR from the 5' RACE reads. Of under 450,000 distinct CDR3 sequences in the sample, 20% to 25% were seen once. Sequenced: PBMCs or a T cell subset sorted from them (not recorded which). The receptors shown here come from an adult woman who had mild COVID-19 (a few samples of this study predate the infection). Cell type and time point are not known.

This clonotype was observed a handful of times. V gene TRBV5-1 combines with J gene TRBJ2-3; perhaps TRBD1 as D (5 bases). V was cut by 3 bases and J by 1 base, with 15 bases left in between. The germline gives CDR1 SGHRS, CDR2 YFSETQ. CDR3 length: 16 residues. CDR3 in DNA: TGCGCCAGCAGCTCTGGCGACGTCAGGGGCACAGATACGCAGTATTTT. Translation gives CASSSGDVRGTDTQYF. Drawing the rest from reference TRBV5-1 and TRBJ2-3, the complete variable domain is KAGVTQTPRYLIKTRGQQVTLSCSPISGHRSVSWYQQTPGQGLQFLFEYFSETQRNKGNFPGRFSGRQFSNSRSEMNVSTLELGDSALYLCASSSGDVRGTDTQYFGPGTRLTVL.

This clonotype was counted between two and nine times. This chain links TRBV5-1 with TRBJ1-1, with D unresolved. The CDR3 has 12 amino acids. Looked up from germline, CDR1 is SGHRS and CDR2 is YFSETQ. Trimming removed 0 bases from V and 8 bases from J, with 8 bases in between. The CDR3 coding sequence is TGCGCCAGCAGCTTGGAAAAGTCCGAAGCTTTCTTT. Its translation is CASSLEKSEAFF.

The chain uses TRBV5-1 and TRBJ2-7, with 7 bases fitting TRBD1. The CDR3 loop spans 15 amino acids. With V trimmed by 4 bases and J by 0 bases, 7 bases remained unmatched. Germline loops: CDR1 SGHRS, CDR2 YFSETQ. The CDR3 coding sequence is TGCGCCAGCAGCAGAGGGACAGTAAACTCCTACGAGCAGTACTTC. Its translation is CASSRGTVNSYEQYF.

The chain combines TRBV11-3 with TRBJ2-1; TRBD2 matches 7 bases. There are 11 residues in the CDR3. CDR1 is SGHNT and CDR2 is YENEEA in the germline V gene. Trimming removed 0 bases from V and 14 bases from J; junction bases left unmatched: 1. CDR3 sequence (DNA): TGTGCCAGCAGCTTAGAGGGAGGGAAGTTCTTC. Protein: CASSLEGGKFF.

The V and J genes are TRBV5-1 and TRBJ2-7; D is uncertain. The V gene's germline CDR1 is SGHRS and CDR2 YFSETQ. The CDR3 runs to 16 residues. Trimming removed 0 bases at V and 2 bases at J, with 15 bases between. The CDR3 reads CASSLALRPGTYEQYF. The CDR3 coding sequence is TGCGCCAGCAGCTTGGCCCTACGCCCCGGCACCTACGAGCAGTACTTC.

CDR3: CASSLVGLIGELFF. CDR3 nucleotide sequence: TGCGCCAGCAGCTTGGTGGGACTCATCGGGGAGCTGTTTTTT. The J gene is TRBJ2-2, the V gene TRBV5-1, with D possibly TRBD2 on 6 matching bases. CDR1 is SGHRS, CDR2 YFSETQ, per germline. V was trimmed by 0 bases and J by 7 bases, leaving 10 bases between them. The CDR3 totals 14 residues.

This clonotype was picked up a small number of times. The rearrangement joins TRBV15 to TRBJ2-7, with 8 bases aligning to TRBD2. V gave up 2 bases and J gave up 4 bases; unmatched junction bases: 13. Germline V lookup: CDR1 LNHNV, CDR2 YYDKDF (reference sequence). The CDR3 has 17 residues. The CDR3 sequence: CATSRSLVQAGVYEQYF. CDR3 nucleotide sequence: TGTGCCACCAGCAGATCCCTCGTCCAAGCGGGGGTTTACGAGCAGTACTTC.

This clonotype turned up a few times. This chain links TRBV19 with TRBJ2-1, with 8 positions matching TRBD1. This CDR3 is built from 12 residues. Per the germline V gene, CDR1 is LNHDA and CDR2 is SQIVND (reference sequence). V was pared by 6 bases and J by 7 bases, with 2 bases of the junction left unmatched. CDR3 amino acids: CASRDRVNEQFF. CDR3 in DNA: TGTGCCAGTAGGGACAGGGTAAATGAGCAGTTCTTC.